Detailed here is one T cell receptor beta chain. This specimen belongs to a study of blood T cell repertoires in COVID-19. The overall study: Acute and convalescent COVID-19 specimens originated in the United States, Italy and Spain. PBMCs, B-cell-depleted T cells, or T cells were the source of the cDNA or gDNA that made up the material.

The germline gives CDR1 MGHRA, CDR2 YSYEKL. V shed 0 bases, J shed 9 bases, and the junction held 13 bases outside the gene matches. The CDR3 is made up of 16 amino acids. In the authors' methods: Cell counts per sample came from amplifying reference gene primers. Using immunoSEQ multiplex PCR, the repertoire was profiled, and TCRdb retains in-frame clones only, with some absent. The V and J calls and clone size come from that table; D and trimming were worked out from the DNA. The table has tens of thousands of clones, 70% to 90% seen once. This clonotype was sampled from a man in his 60s with acute or convalescent COVID-19. What was sequenced was peripheral blood. The chain couples TRBV4-1 to TRBJ2-5; the match to TRBD2 covers 7 bases. CDR3 nucleotides: TGCGCCAGCAGCCAAGAATGGGGGGGTTTGGGAGCGGCCCAGTACTTC. The encoded protein is CASSQEWGGLGAAQYF.